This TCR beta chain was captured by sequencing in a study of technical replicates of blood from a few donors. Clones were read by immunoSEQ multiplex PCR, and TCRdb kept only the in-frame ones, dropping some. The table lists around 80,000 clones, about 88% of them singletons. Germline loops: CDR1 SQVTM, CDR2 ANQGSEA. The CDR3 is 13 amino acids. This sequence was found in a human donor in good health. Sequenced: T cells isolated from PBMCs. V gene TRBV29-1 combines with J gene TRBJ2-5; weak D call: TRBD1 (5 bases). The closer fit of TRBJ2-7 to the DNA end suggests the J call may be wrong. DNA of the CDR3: TGCAGCGTCTCGGACACCGCACTCTACGAGCAGTACTTC. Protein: CSVSDTALYEQYF.